This entry lists 9 T cell receptor beta chains sequenced from one sample in a study of T cell repertoires in cytomegalovirus infection. No antigen has been identified for these receptors. TCRdb re-analysed the reads in MiXCR, keeping a single row per CDR3 protein. The table shows approximately 1,000,000 distinct CDR3 sequences, with around 29% occurring only once. The starting material was cultured CD8+ T cells from PBMCs, obtained from culture after CMV antigen stimulation. All receptors come from a human donor in good health (CMV status not recorded). Some clones in this sample may be carry-over from other donors' samples.

The chain carries TRBV5-6 and TRBJ2-7, with D possibly called TRBD1 or TRBD2 (5 bases each). The CDR3 totals 15 residues. V dropped 4 bases and J dropped 0 bases, with 14 bases sitting between them. Germline assignment: CDR1 SGHDT and CDR2 YYEEEE. The chain's CDR3 is CASSVPRDGSYEQYF. In DNA, the CDR3 is TGTGCCAGCAGCGTACCCCGGGACGGCTCCTACGAGCAGTACTTC.

There are a few counts of this clonotype. The V call is TRBV27, the J call TRBJ1-4; D uncertain. The CDR3 has 16 residues. Trimming left V 0 bases short and J 8 bases short, with 16 bases between. CDR1 is MNHEY, CDR2 SMNVEV, per germline (reference sequence). As DNA, the CDR3 is TGTGCCAGCAGTTTATCGATGATACTGATCAGGGAAAAACTGTTTTTT. Amino acid sequence: CASSLSMILIREKLFF.

This chain connects TRBV12-5 to TRBJ1-2; no clear D gene. The V gene's germline CDR1 is LGHNT and CDR2 FRNRAP. V shed 0 bases and J shed 8 bases, with 7 bases lying between them. CDR3 length: 12 residues. The CDR3 region is CASGLVEYGYTF. CDR3 nucleotides: TGTGCTAGTGGTTTGGTAGAGTACGGCTACACCTTC.

This clonotype occurred a few times. The J gene is TRBJ2-7, the V gene TRBV29-1; possible D gene TRBD1, 6 bases. Germline CDR1 SQVTM, CDR2 ANQGSEA. There are 12 residues in the CDR3. V was shortened by 6 bases and J by 7 bases, with 16 bases between the two germline ends. The CDR3 sequence: CSVIWGPGEQYF. The CDR3 DNA reads TGCAGCGTGATATGGGGGCCGGGGGAGCAGTACTTC.

The chain carries TRBV12-3 or TRBV12-4 and TRBJ1-2; 8 bases agree with TRBD1. The CDR3 sequence is 15 residues long. Germline trimming cut 4 bases from V and 1 base from J; bases unmatched to any gene: 5. The CDR3 DNA sequence: TGTGCCAGCAGTTGGCGACAGGGGAATAACTATGGCTACACCTTC. Residues: CASSWRQGNNYGYTF.

In DNA, the CDR3 is TGTGCCAGCAGCTTAGGTACGGGCATGAGGTACGAGCAGTACTTC. It yields the protein CASSLGTGMRYEQYF. This chain joins TRBV7-2 and TRBJ2-7; no clear D. V was pared by 1 base and J by 4 bases, with 14 bases between. The germline CDR1 and CDR2 sequences are SGHTA and FQGNSA. CDR3 length: 15 amino acids.

This clonotype occurred many times. The chain couples TRBV7-2 to TRBJ2-3; 13 bases agree with TRBD2. This CDR3 spans 18 amino acids. V was clipped by 5 bases and J by 2 bases; unmatched bases: 10. Per germline, CDR1 SGHTA and CDR2 FQGNSA. CDR3 protein: CASSPWTSGGRFTDTQYF. The CDR3 DNA is TGTGCCAGCAGCCCCTGGACTAGCGGGGGCCGTTTCACAGATACGCAGTATTTT.

J is TRBJ1-5 and V is TRBV12-3 or TRBV12-4, with a weak D call TRBD1 (5 bases). The CDR3 spans 14 residues. The V and J ends lost 6 bases and 4 bases respectively, with 13 bases between them. The CDR3 protein is CASRFGQANQPQHF. CDR3 DNA: TGTGCCAGCAGATTCGGACAAGCTAATCAGCCCCAGCATTTT.

This clonotype was found many times. The gene calls are TRBV7-6 and TRBJ1-5; D not resolved. CDR1 and CDR2 (germline): SGHVS, FNYEAQ. Trimming took 0 bases from V and 2 from J, leaving 11 bases between them. The CDR3 runs 16 residues. This chain's CDR3 is CASSLAGELGNQPQHF. In nucleotides, the CDR3 is TGTGCCAGCAGCTTAGCTGGGGAGCTGGGCAATCAGCCCCAGCATTTT. The full variable domain, completed using reference TRBV7-6 and TRBJ1-5, is GAGVSQSPRYKVTKRGQDVALRCDPISGHVSLYWYRQALGQGPEFLTYFNYEAQQDKSGLPNDRFSAERPEGSISTLTIQRTEQRDSAMYRCASSLAGELGNQPQHFGDGTRLSIL.